Each of the 8 T cell receptor beta chains below was sequenced from the same sample in a study of beta chain features in type 1 diabetes. Findings and caveats of the study: A moderate, significant TCRB CDR3 shortening appeared in type 1 diabetes across four CD4+ subsets.

The study reverse transcribed the entire isolated RNA, so it sequenced expressed TCRB transcripts. Clones were sequenced by immunoSEQ multiplex PCR, and TCRdb holds only the in-frame ones, with some missing. The sample lists about 150,000 clones; about 12% were seen once. The antigens these receptors bind are not known. Sequenced sample: central memory CD4+ T cells from blood. All receptors come from a man younger than 30 with type 1 diabetes.

This clone was picked up a small number of times. This chain uses TRBV4-1 with TRBJ2-7; D is uncertain. CDR3 length equals 14 residues. Germline V lookup: CDR1 MGHRA, CDR2 YSYEKL. The V end lost 2 bases, the J end lost 3 bases, and 11 bases lay between the germline ends. CDR3: CASSQFVRDYEQYF. The CDR3, as DNA: TGCGCCAGCAGCCAATTCGTTCGAGACTACGAGCAGTACTTC.

This clone came up many times. The sample contains more than one DNA sequence encoding this CDR3. The chain is built from TRBV30 and TRBJ1-2, with 8 bases identical to TRBD1. This CDR3 contains 13 residues. V was clipped by 0 bases and J by 3 bases; unmatched bases: 0. In germline, CDR1 is GTSNPN, CDR2 SVGIG (reference sequence). CDR3 in DNA: TGTGCCTGGAGTGTACAGGGGGACTATGGCTACACCTTC. It codes for CAWSVQGDYGYTF.

The chain links TRBV5-1 to TRBJ2-1, with D possibly TRBD1 on 5 matching bases. Between the trimmed V and J ends, which lost 5 bases and 5 bases, there was a span of 14 bases. The CDR3 totals 14 residues. Germline loops: CDR1 SGHRS, CDR2 YFSETQ. The CDR3 nucleotides read TGCGCCAGCAGTAGGGGATCTGCAGACAATGAGCAGTTCTTC. This codes for CASSRGSADNEQFF.

The table lists this clone with a few counts. The genes are TRBV2 and TRBJ1-5, with 9 bases lining up with TRBD1. The CDR3 totals 15 residues. The V gene end was trimmed by 6 bases and the J gene end by 4 bases; junction bases not matched to a gene: 7. The V gene's germline CDR1 is SNHLY and CDR2 FYNNEI. CDR3 residues: CASRDDRGGNQPQHF. DNA of the CDR3: TGTGCCAGCAGGGACGACAGGGGGGGGAATCAGCCCCAGCATTTT.

V gene TRBV29-1 combines with J gene TRBJ1-5; D gene ambiguous. This CDR3 is built from 12 residues. Trimming left V 0 bases short and J 6 bases short, with 6 bases between. The germline V gene has CDR1 SQVTM and CDR2 ANQGSEA. CDR3 amino acids: CSVEDPGQPQHF. CDR3 coding DNA: TGCAGCGTTGAAGACCCCGGTCAGCCCCAGCATTTT.

This clone has ten or more counts. The gene calls are TRBV2 and TRBJ1-4, with 11 bases aligning to TRBD1. The germline V gene has CDR1 SNHLY and CDR2 FYNNEI. This CDR3 region has 15 residues. V lost 10 bases to trimming and J lost 5 bases; unmatched junction nucleotides: 9. The CDR3 sequence: CATQLRTGGNEKLFF. In nucleotides, the CDR3 is TGTGCCACACAACTCCGGACAGGGGGCAATGAAAAACTGTTTTTT. The entire variable domain, with the rest obtained from reference TRBV2 and TRBJ1-4, is as follows: EPEVTQTPSHQVTQMGQEVILRCVPISNHLYFYWYRQILGQKVEFLVSFYNNEISEKSEIFDDQFSVERPDGSNFTLKIRSTKLEDSAMYFCATQLRTGGNEKLFFGSGTQLSVL.

This clone was counted a few times. The gene calls are TRBV15 and TRBJ1-1; D is undetermined. V lost 6 bases, J lost 6 bases, and 17 bases lay in between. CDR1 is LNHNV and CDR2 is YYDKDF in the germline V gene (reference sequence). The CDR3 totals 14 residues. The CDR3 reads CATRLLGRAPEAFF. The CDR3 DNA reads as TGTGCCACCAGACTCCTTGGAAGGGCTCCTGAAGCTTTCTTT.

This clone has more than one count but fewer than ten. V usage is TRBV6-1 and J usage is TRBJ1-5; maybe TRBD1 (5 bases). The CDR3 spans 16 residues. From germline, CDR1 is MNHNS and CDR2 SASEGT. Trimming shortened V by 4 bases and J by 0 bases, and 13 bases separated the two germline ends. CDR3 loop: CASSAGRDYSNQPQHF. CDR3 nucleotide sequence: TGTGCCAGCAGTGCAGGCAGGGATTATAGCAATCAGCCCCAGCATTTT.